This is a list of T cell receptor beta chains from one sample in a study of shared clonotypes between healthy human individuals. Only in-frame clones appear in the TCRdb table, and some are missing; sequencing was by immunoSEQ multiplex PCR. The sample gives around 700,000 clones, 90% to 95% of which show up once; approximately 25% is in the top ten. The sequenced material came from naive CD8+ T cells sorted from blood. All receptors derive from a man aged 25-40 years in good health. The CDR3 runs from the conserved cysteine through the conserved F or W. The D gene is left open where the match is weak. Clone size is given for some rows only: seen once, a few or many times, or a class if the clone is expanded.

>TRBJ2-7|.|.|TRBV15
TGTGCCACCAGCAGAGATCTTCCCTGGGCAGGACTCCACGAGCAGTACTTC
CATSRDLPWAGLHEQYF
>TRBJ2-7|.|.|TRBV4-3
TGCGCCAGCAGCCAAGATAGGTCGACGGCCTACGAGCAGTACTTC
CASSQDRSTAYEQYF
>TRBJ2-1|.|TRBD2|TRBV11-2
TGTGCCAGCAGCAAATTATGGGGGGTAGCGGGAGATGTTGAGCAGTTCTTC
CASSKLWGVAGDVEQFF
>TRBJ2-2|.|.|TRBV7-9
TGTGCCAGCAGCCATCAGAACACCGGGGAGCTGTTTTTT
CASSHQNTGELFF
>TRBJ1-1|.|.|TRBV7-9
TGTGCCAGCAGCTCATATAACACTGAAGCTTTCTTT
CASSSYNTEAFF
>TRBJ2-2|.|TRBD1|TRBV9
TGTGCCAGCAGTACAGGGGGGAACACCGGGGAGCTGTTTTTT
CASSTGGNTGELFF
>TRBJ1-5|.|.|TRBV4-3
TGCGCCAGCAGCCAAGTCGAGGGGAGCAATCAGCCCCAGCATTTT
CASSQVEGSNQPQHF
>TRBJ2-3|.|.|TRBV11-2
TGTGCCAGCAGCTTGGTAGCGGGACAGGAGGTGGATACGCAGTATTTT
CASSLVAGQEVDTQYF
>TRBJ2-2|.|.|TRBV7-3
TGTGCCAGCAGCCCGATAGGGGCCACCGGGGAGCTGTTTTTT
CASSPIGATGELFF
>TRBJ1-2|few|TRBD1|TRBV27
TGTGCCAGCAGTTCCCTCGGACAGGGGCGCTATGGCTACACCTTC
CASSSLGQGRYGYTF
>TRBJ2-7|once|.|TRBV27
TGTGCCAGCAGTCCCAGACTCTCCTACGAGCAGTACTTC
CASSPRLSYEQYF
>TRBJ2-1|.|.|TRBV28
TGTGCCACCACCCCGGACGGGTCCTACAATGAGCAGTTCTTC
CATTPDGSYNEQFF
>TRBJ2-3|.|.|TRBV27
TGTGCCAGCAGTTCCCGTACTAGCACAGATACGCAGTATTTT
CASSSRTSTDTQYF
>TRBJ2-1|.|.|TRBV14
TGTGCCAGCAGCCTCGGGAGTGTTTTGGAGCAGTTCTTC
CASSLGSVLEQFF
>TRBJ2-7|.|.|TRBV29-1
TGCAGCGTTGAGGGGGAAAATACCTACGAGCAGTACTTC
CSVEGENTYEQYF
>TRBJ2-1|.|TRBD2|TRBV4-1
TGCGCCAGCAGCCAAGGGATAGCGGGAGGTGGTAATGAGCAGTTCTTC
CASSQGIAGGGNEQFF
>TRBJ2-1|once|.|TRBV6-5
TGTGCCAGCAGCAACCTAGCGAACAATGAGCAGTTCTTC
CASSNLANNEQFF
>TRBJ2-7|.|.|TRBV27
TGTGCCAGCAGTTTAGGACAGGGAGGGGCCTACGAGCAGTACTTC
CASSLGQGGAYEQYF
>TRBJ2-7|once|TRBD1|TRBV19
TGTGCCAGTAAAAGGACAGGGGACCACGAGCAGTACTTC
CASKRTGDHEQYF
>TRBJ2-7|.|.|TRBV11-1
TGTGCCAGCAGCTTAGGGGGCTCCTACGAGCAGTACTTC
CASSLGGSYEQYF
>TRBJ1-2|.|TRBD1|TRBV27
TGTGCCAGCAGTTTAAGTACGGACAGGACATATGGCTACACCTTC
CASSLSTDRTYGYTF
>TRBJ1-1|.|.|TRBV28
TGTGCCAGCACCCCCCCGGAAGTGGTGAACACTGAAGCTTTCTTT
CASTPPEVVNTEAFF
>TRBJ1-1|.|.|TRBV7-9
TGTGCCAGCAGCTCGACCCTTGACCCTGAAGCTTTCTTT
CASSSTLDPEAFF
>TRBJ2-7|.|.|TRBV7-2
TGTGCCAGCAGCCTCGTTAGGGTGAACGAGCAGTACTTC
CASSLVRVNEQYF
>TRBJ1-1|.|.|TRBV29-1
TGCAGCGTCGCCGCTTGGAACACTGAAGCTTTCTTT
CSVAAWNTEAFF
>TRBJ1-5|few|.|TRBV19
TGTGCCAGTAGTGCGGGGCCGCTCCCCAATCAGCCCCAGCATTTT
CASSAGPLPNQPQHF
>TRBJ1-5|.|TRBD1|TRBV2
TGTGCCAGCTCGACAGGGGGGTGGGCCCAGCATTTT
CASSTGGWAQHF
>TRBJ1-1|.|.|TRBV4-3
TGCGCCAGCAGCCAAGACCGGGACCCAATGAACACTGAAGCTTTCTTT
CASSQDRDPMNTEAFF
>TRBJ2-7|.|.|TRBV7-8
TGTGCCAGCGTCGACAGGAGCTCCTACGAGCAGTACTTC
CASVDRSSYEQYF
>TRBJ2-1|.|TRBD2|TRBV27
TGTGCCAGCAGTTTGCGACTAGCGGTAAACAATGAGCAGTTCTTC
CASSLRLAVNNEQFF
>TRBJ1-4|.|.|TRBV2
TGTGCCAGCAGTGAAAGGGCTGGGGCAACTAATGAAAAACTGTTTTTT
CASSERAGATNEKLFF
>TRBJ2-7|.|.|TRBV19
TGTGCCAGTACCCCCGCGGCTAGCAGTCATTACGAGCAGTACTTC
CASTPAASSHYEQYF
>TRBJ2-1|.|TRBD2|TRBV4-1
TGCGCCAGCAGCCAAGAACCGGGACTAGCGGGGAACAATGAGCAGTTCTTC
CASSQEPGLAGNNEQFF
>TRBJ2-7|.|TRBD2|TRBV7-6
TGTGCCAGCAGCCCCGCCGGGAGGACGTACGAGCAGTACTTC
CASSPAGRTYEQYF
>TRBJ2-5|.|.|TRBV7-2
TGTGCCAGCAGCTTGGTAACAGCGACGTTCGGAGAGACCCAGTACTTC
CASSLVTATFGETQYF
>TRBJ2-2|.|TRBD2|TRBV19
TGTGCCAGTCAGCCCGTCTTTACGAGCGGGAGGACCGGGGAGCTGTTTTTT
CASQPVFTSGRTGELFF
>TRBJ2-7|.|.|TRBV6-6
TGTGCCAGCAGTTACTTTGGGGGTTTGGACTACGAGCAGTACTTC
CASSYFGGLDYEQYF
>TRBJ1-1|.|.|TRBV7-9
TGTGCCAGCAGCGCAACACCACAGGATGAAGCTTTCTTT
CASSATPQDEAFF
>TRBJ2-6|.|.|TRBV11-2
TGTGCCAGCAGCTTAGGGGGCTCTCGGGCCAACGTCCTGACTTTC
CASSLGGSRANVLTF
>TRBJ2-2|.|TRBD1|TRBV7-6
TGTGCCAGCAGCTCCGGGACAGGGTCCACCGGGGAGCTGTTTTTT
CASSSGTGSTGELFF
>TRBJ2-1|few|.|TRBV10-1
TGCGCCAGCAGTCCCACAGGACTGGCCTACAATGAGCAGTTCTTC
CASSPTGLAYNEQFF
>TRBJ2-1|.|TRBD2|TRBV29-1
TGCAGCGGGAGACTAGCGGGAGGGGGACAGCAGTTCTTC
CSGRLAGGGQQFF
>TRBJ2-7|.|.|TRBV5-5
TGTGCCAGCAGCAAGTCCTCCACGGGGTATCCCTACGAGCAGTACTTC
CASSKSSTGYPYEQYF
>TRBJ2-7|.|TRBD2|TRBV5-6
TGTGCCAGCAGCCCCGGCGGGAGCCCCGAGCAGTACTTC
CASSPGGSPEQYF
>TRBJ2-7|once|TRBD1|TRBV28
TGTGCCAGCAGTTTAACCGGGACAGGGGCCTACGAGCAGTACTTC
CASSLTGTGAYEQYF
>TRBJ1-4|once|.|TRBV5-1
TGCGCCAGCAGCCCGGACGGTAATGAAAACCACGGGACTTTT
CASSPDGNENHGTF
>TRBJ2-6|.|.|TRBV21-1
TGTGCCAGCAGCAAAGCCAGTAGCGGGATGCCCCCCTACTCTGGGGCCAACGTCCTGACTTTC
CASSKASSGMPPYSGANVLTF
>TRBJ2-1|.|.|TRBV27
TGTGCCAGCAGTTTAAGCCGATACAATGAGCAGTTCTTC
CASSLSRYNEQFF
>TRBJ1-4|.|.|TRBV7-8
TGTGCCAGCAGCTTAGAACCGGGGGCTAATGAAAAACTGTTTTTT
CASSLEPGANEKLFF
>TRBJ2-3|.|TRBD2|TRBV9
TGTGCCAGCAGCGTCGGGACTAGCGGGGGTAGCACAGATACGCAGTATTTT
CASSVGTSGGSTDTQYF
>TRBJ2-7|.|.|TRBV13
TGTGCCAGCACCCTACAGGTGGGGTCCTACGAGCAGTACTTC
CASTLQVGSYEQYF
>TRBJ2-2|.|.|TRBV7-9
TGTGCCAGCAGCTTAGCGTCCGGGGAGCTGTTTTTT
CASSLASGELFF
>TRBJ1-3|.|TRBD1|TRBV28
TGTGCCAGCAGTTCCGGGACAGGAGGAAACACCATATATTTT
CASSSGTGGNTIYF
>TRBJ2-3|.|TRBD2|TRBV28
TGTGCCAGCAGACCAACTAGCGGGGCCACAGATACGCAGTATTTT
CASRPTSGATDTQYF
>TRBJ2-7|once|.|TRBV7-9
TGTGCCAGCAGCTCAAGGCCGGGACACCCCTCCTACGAGCAGTACTTC
CASSSRPGHPSYEQYF